The following is a TCR beta chain sequence with its context. This sample was included in a study of blood T cell repertoires in COVID-19. J was trimmed by 4 bases and V by 6 bases; bases with no gene match: 9. The CDR3 consists of 15 residues. CDR1 and CDR2 (germline): MNHEY, SVGAGI. Produced via immunoSEQ multiplex PCR; TCRdb's table is partial and in-frame only. The table records more than 150,000 clones, over 70% of them present only once. The receptor's source is a man between 50 and 59 years old who had recovered from COVID-19. The sample comprised PBMCs or T cells enriched from blood (not recorded which). V gene TRBV6-5 combines with J gene TRBJ1-1, with 9 nucleotides matching TRBD1. CDR3: CASRVGGQGVTEAFF. DNA of the CDR3: TGTGCCAGCAGGGTAGGGGGACAGGGCGTCACTGAAGCTTTCTTT.